Listed here are 2 T cell receptor beta chains from one sample, sequenced in a study of cytomegalovirus exposure and HLA in healthy donors. Both 60 Vbeta primers and 13 Jbeta primers went into the PCR. Profiling relied on immunoSEQ multiplex PCR, and the TCRdb table lists in-frame clones only, not all of them. The table includes some 70,000 clones, under 80% detected once. Sequenced material: PBMCs. The source is a male donor in good health and CMV-seropositive.

The rearrangement links TRBV5-4 to TRBJ1-3; D is ambiguous. This CDR3 contains 14 residues. The V end was cut by 4 bases, the J end by 0 bases, with 8 bases between. Germline CDR1 is SGHNT and CDR2 is YYREEE (reference sequence). The DNA of the CDR3 is TGTGCCAGCAGCACCGACAACTCTGGAAACACCATATATTTT. Its protein is CASSTDNSGNTIYF.

The chain has TRBV10-2 and TRBJ2-3; TRBD2 matches 9 bases. Germline CDR1 and CDR2: WSHSY and SAAADI. This CDR3 comprises 11 residues. V shed 5 bases and J 10 bases; nucleotides not matched to a gene: 1. CDR3 coding DNA: TGCGCCAGCAGTTTAGCGGGGGCGCAGTATTTT. Amino acid sequence: CASSLAGAQYF.